These 23 T cell receptor beta chains were sequenced from one sample in a study of control samples from healthy donors and cancer patients. Libraries were prepared by immunoSEQ multiplex PCR; TCRdb keeps only in-frame clonotypes and omits some of them. The sample lists 150,000 to 200,000 clones; about 90% were seen once. Sequenced: blood. These receptors all come from a woman aged 45-65 years in good health.

The rearrangement uses TRBV18 and TRBJ1-5; 8 bases are a match to TRBD1. In germline, CDR1 is KGHSH, CDR2 LQKENI. This CDR3 region has 17 residues. Trimming removed 3 bases from V and 3 bases from J; junction bases left unmatched: 10. The CDR3 here is CASSPTETGATNQPQHF. The CDR3 DNA reads as TGTGCCAGCTCACCGACAGAGACAGGGGCGACCAATCAGCCCCAGCATTTT. Filled out from reference TRBV18 and TRBJ1-5, the complete variable domain reads NAGVMQNPRHLVRRRGQEARLRCSPMKGHSHVYWYRQLPEEGLKFMVYLQKENIIDESGMPKERFSAEFPKEGPSILRIQQVVRGDSAAYFCASSPTETGATNQPQHFGDGTRLSIL.

This chain uses TRBV28 with TRBJ1-2, with 12 bases matching TRBD1. Per the germline V gene, CDR1 is MDHEN and CDR2 is SYDVKM. This CDR3 spans 12 amino acids. The J segment lost 13 bases and the V segment lost 6 bases, leaving 6 bases of the junction unmatched. This CDR3 is CASRAGQGASTF. Here the CDR3 DNA reads TGTGCCAGCAGAGCGGGACAGGGGGCGAGCACCTTC.

CDR3 sequence: CASSLFGQGAGGELFF. In DNA, the CDR3 is TGTGCCAGCAGCTTGTTCGGACAGGGGGCCGGCGGGGAGCTGTTTTTT. The rearrangement links TRBV7-9 to TRBJ2-2; 11 bases are a match to TRBD1. The CDR3 is made up of 16 amino acids. Germline V lookup: CDR1 SEHNR, CDR2 FQNEAQ (reference sequence). V gave up 3 bases and J gave up 7 bases; unmatched junction bases: 7.

The chain links TRBV10-3 to TRBJ2-7, with D perhaps matching TRBD1 (5 bases). Trimming stripped 3 bases from V and 2 bases from J, with 11 bases between. The CDR3 has 14 amino acids. Looked up from germline, CDR1 is ENHRY and CDR2 is SYGVKD. The CDR3 reads CAISEQLGPYEQYF. DNA for the CDR3: TGTGCCATCAGTGAACAGCTGGGGCCCTACGAGCAGTACTTC.

The V and J genes are TRBV24-1 and TRBJ1-2; D not resolved. Germline V gene sequence: CDR1 KGHDR, CDR2 SFDVKD. This CDR3 comprises 14 residues. The ends were cut back, 3 bases at V and 2 bases at J, with 9 bases in the middle. The CDR3: CATSDARENYGYTF. CDR3 nucleotides: TGTGCCACCAGTGATGCACGGGAGAACTATGGCTACACCTTC.

The chain couples TRBV7-8 to TRBJ2-1, with D possibly TRBD1 on 5 matching bases. Germline CDR1 and CDR2: SGHVS and FQNEAQ. The germline V and J ends were trimmed by 5 bases and 5 bases, with 19 bases remaining between them. The CDR3 sequence is 16 residues long. CDR3 protein: CASSHLSGARNNEQFF. CDR3 in DNA: TGTGCCAGCAGCCATCTCAGTGGGGCGCGGAACAATGAGCAGTTCTTC.

The count of this clone is one. The V and J genes are TRBV14 and TRBJ2-1, with a weak D call TRBD2 (5 bases). CDR3 length equals 15 residues. Germline lookup yields CDR1 SGHDN and CDR2 FVKESK. The germline V and J ends were trimmed by 2 bases and 7 bases, with 15 bases remaining between them. This CDR3 reads CASSQIWPTTNEQFF. DNA of the CDR3: TGTGCCAGCAGCCAAATTTGGCCGACTACAAATGAGCAGTTCTTC.

This clone has a single count. The chain has TRBV6-2 or TRBV6-3 and TRBJ1-6; no firm D call. The germline V gene encodes CDR1 MNHEY and CDR2 SVGEGT. This CDR3 comprises 15 residues. V lost 0 bases and J 4 bases, leaving 7 bases between the germline ends. The CDR3 coding sequence is TGTGCCAGCAGTTACTCGGGCGAGTATAATTCACCCCTCCACTTT. This sequence encodes CASSYSGEYNSPLHF.

The CDR3 is CPQRGGGTDTQYF. The CDR3 nucleotides are TGTCCACAGCGAGGGGGGGGCACAGATACGCAGTATTTT. This chain connects TRBV28 to TRBJ2-3, with TRBD2 as a possible D gene (7 bases). Germline loops: CDR1 MDHEN, CDR2 SYDVKM. This CDR3 region has 13 residues.

Relative to its sample, this clone is medium-sized. V gene TRBV6-4 combines with J gene TRBJ1-6; TRBD1 matches 7 bases. The CDR3 sequence is 15 residues long. CDR1 is MRHNA and CDR2 is SNTAGT in the germline V gene. V trimming: 7 bases; J trimming: 7 bases; junction bases outside the gene matches: 10. CDR3 DNA sequence: TGTGCCAGCACCGGGACAGTCAGGGAAAATTCACCCCTCCACTTT. Protein sequence: CASTGTVRENSPLHF.

The genes are TRBV29-1 and TRBJ2-1; a possible D gene is TRBD2 (5 bases). The length of the CDR3 is 13 residues. Germline CDR1 SQVTM, CDR2 ANQGSEA. Trimming cost V 2 bases and J 2 bases, with 7 bases left between them. Here the CDR3 DNA reads TGCAGCGTTGAATACGGGGCCTACAATGAGCAGTTCTTC. This sequence encodes CSVEYGAYNEQFF.

The V gene is TRBV3-1 (or the pseudogene TRBV3-2), the J gene TRBJ1-1; no reliable D call. V lost 1 base to trimming and J lost 4 bases, with 7 bases between them. CDR3 length: 13 amino acids. Germline V CDR1 and CDR2: LGHDT, YNNKEL (reference sequence). CDR3 DNA: TGTGCCAGCAGCCAAGTAGTGGGCACTGAAGCTTTCTTT. The encoded protein is CASSQVVGTEAFF.

The chain combines TRBV3-1 (or the pseudogene TRBV3-2) with TRBJ2-7, with D possibly being TRBD2 (6 bases). This CDR3 spans 14 amino acids. Germline-derived CDR1 and CDR2 are LGHDT and YNNKEL (reference sequence). Trimming cost V 4 bases and J 2 bases, with 12 bases left between them. CDR3: CASSRGGDAYEQYF. Here the CDR3 DNA reads TGTGCCAGCAGCCGTGGAGGGGATGCCTACGAGCAGTACTTC.

Points on this clone: The junction does not match germline at one end; this may be a read error. The chain couples TRBV6-2 or TRBV6-3 to TRBJ2-1, with unresolved D. Germline CDR1 is MNHEY and CDR2 is SVGEGT. The CDR3 runs 12 residues. CDR3 amino acids: CASSYLADEQFF. The CDR3 DNA reads TGTGCCAGCAGTTACTTGGCGGATGAACAGTTCTTC.

This clone was counted a single time. The chain employs TRBV12-5 and TRBJ2-1; 9 bases fit TRBD1. Per the germline V gene, CDR1 is LGHNT and CDR2 is FRNRAP. This CDR3 spans 15 amino acids. V shed 6 bases, J shed 7 bases, and the junction held 10 bases outside the gene matches. The DNA of the CDR3 is TGTGCTAGTGGACCGGGACAGGGAAGGATAAATGAGCAGTTCTTC. Protein: CASGPGQGRINEQFF. Full variable domain (remainder filled in from reference TRBV12-5 and TRBJ2-1): DARVTQTPRHKVTEMGQEVTMRCQPILGHNTVFWYRQTMMQGLELLAYFRNRAPLDDSGMPKDRFSAEMPDATLATLKIQPSEPRDSAVYFCASGPGQGRINEQFFGPGTRLTVL.

The chain couples TRBV7-3 to TRBJ2-1; D is uncertain. The CDR3 is 15 residues long. The ends were cut back, 2 bases at V and 2 bases at J, with 10 bases in the middle. CDR1 and CDR2 from the germline V gene are SGHTA and FQGTGA. The CDR3 bases are TGTGCCAGCAGCTTAGGAAGGATAACCTACAATGAGCAGTTCTTC. It is translated as CASSLGRITYNEQFF.

The rearrangement uses TRBV7-9 and TRBJ2-6; possible D gene TRBD1, 5 bases. V dropped 3 bases and J dropped 1 base, with 13 bases sitting between them. Germline V lookup: CDR1 SEHNR, CDR2 FQNEAQ (reference sequence). The CDR3 contains 17 residues. The CDR3 spells CASSFSQGKSGANVLTF. Here the CDR3 DNA reads TGTGCCAGCAGCTTCTCGCAGGGAAAGTCTGGGGCCAACGTCCTGACTTTC.

This sequence joins TRBV3-1 (or the pseudogene TRBV3-2) and TRBJ2-5, with 13 positions matching TRBD2. Germline loops: CDR1 LGHDT, CDR2 YNNKEL (reference sequence). V shed 4 bases and J 6 bases; nucleotides not matched to a gene: 5. This CDR3 region has 15 residues. CDR3 bases: TGTGCCAGCAGCCCACTAGCGGGGGGGCCGCAGACCCAGTACTTC. The encoded protein is CASSPLAGGPQTQYF.

The chain couples TRBV28 to TRBJ2-1; 10 bases align to TRBD2. The V gene end was trimmed by 7 bases and the J gene end by 6 bases; junction bases not matched to a gene: 9. The CDR3 extends over 15 amino acids. Germline CDR1 is MDHEN and CDR2 is SYDVKM. CDR3 coding DNA: TGTGCCAGCACCTCCGGGACTAGCGCCCTCAATGAGCAGTTCTTC. It specifies CASTSGTSALNEQFF.

This clone appeared a single time. V and J are TRBV3-1 (or the pseudogene TRBV3-2) and TRBJ2-7, with D possibly matching TRBD1 (5 bases). V was cut by 3 bases and J by 4 bases, with 7 bases left in between. CDR1 and CDR2 (germline): LGHDT, YNNKEL (reference sequence). The CDR3 runs 12 residues. CDR3 protein: CASSQGLYEQYF. The CDR3 DNA reads TGTGCCAGCAGCCAGGGGCTGTACGAGCAGTACTTC.

The chain carries TRBV30 and TRBJ2-1; 11 bases match TRBD2. Germline V gene data show CDR1 as GTSNPN and CDR2 as SVGIG (reference sequence). This CDR3 has 16 amino acids. Losses at the gene ends were 2 bases for V and 8 bases for J; bases not matched to a gene: 11. This CDR3 is CAWSSALAGVMDEQFF. The CDR3, as DNA: TGTGCCTGGAGTTCCGCACTAGCGGGAGTTATGGATGAGCAGTTCTTC.

In regard to this clone: Different DNA sequences within this sample yield the same CDR3. The chain recombines TRBV5-6 with TRBJ2-5; 9 nucleotides agree with TRBD2. This CDR3 is built from 17 residues. Per germline, CDR1 SGHDT and CDR2 YYEEEE. J gave up 4 bases and V 1 base, and 11 bases lay outside the gene matches. The CDR3 reads CASSLRAGGLVGETQYF. Here the CDR3 DNA reads TGTGCCAGCAGCTTGAGGGCGGGGGGGCTGGTTGGAGAGACCCAGTACTTC.

J is TRBJ2-3 and V is TRBV18; D possibly uses TRBD1 or TRBD2 (6 bases each). From germline, CDR1 is KGHSH and CDR2 LQKENI. The CDR3 is made up of 16 amino acids. The V gene lost 4 bases and the J gene lost 0 bases, with 14 bases spanning the gap. CDR3 DNA sequence: TGTGCCAGCTCACTCCTATCGGGGGCTAGCACAGATACGCAGTATTTT. Translating gives CASSLLSGASTDTQYF.